The entry below gives a single TCR beta chain sequence along with its context. The sample originates from a study of technical replicates of blood from several donors. Sequencing used immunoSEQ multiplex PCR; TCRdb keeps in-frame clones, though not all of them. This table has some 60,000 clones, 91% appearing once. The sequencing input was PBMCs. This sequence was found in a human donor in good health. Some clones in this sample may be carry-over from other donors' samples.

CDR3 sequence reads: CASSLEAGSEADTQYF. As DNA, the CDR3 is TGTGCCAGCAGCTTAGAAGCGGGGAGCGAGGCAGATACGCAGTATTTT. V gene TRBV11-2 combines with J gene TRBJ2-3, with TRBD2 matching over 7 bases. V dropped 0 bases and J dropped 4; count of bases not matched to a gene: 7. The CDR3 spans 16 residues. The germline gives CDR1 SGHAT, CDR2 FQNNGV.